The next 25 T cell receptor beta chains were all read from a single sample in a study of blood T cells in healthy people across ages. A second 7 to 11 cycle PCR used barcoded and J-beta primers. MiXCR was run by TCRdb on the 5' RACE reads, yielding one entry per CDR3 protein. The sample records some 730,000 distinct CDR3 sequences, about 20% being singletons. The material sequenced was blood. The receptor set was obtained from a man in his sixties or seventies in good health.

This clonotype appeared a few times. This chain joins TRBV20-1 and TRBJ2-1; D possibly matches TRBD1 or TRBD2 (5 bases each). CDR3 length equals 15 residues. V gave up 1 base and J gave up 0 bases, with 10 bases separating them. Looked up from germline, CDR1 is DFQATT and CDR2 is SNEGSKA (reference sequence). CDR3 sequence: CSARGGPRSYNEQFF. The CDR3 DNA is TGCAGTGCTAGAGGGGGACCTCGCTCCTACAATGAGCAGTTCTTC.

This clonotype occurred a few times. V gene TRBV6-2 or TRBV6-3 combines with J gene TRBJ2-5, with TRBD1 identical over 8 bases. The V gene's germline CDR1 is MNHEY and CDR2 SVGEGT. This CDR3 has 19 residues. V was pared by 5 bases and J by 5 bases, with 22 bases of the junction left unmatched. CDR3 loop: CASSLETARTGTVLETQYF. In DNA form, the CDR3 reads TGTGCCAGCAGTCTAGAGACCGCGAGGACAGGGACGGTTCTGGAGACCCAGTACTTC.

This clonotype has more than one count but fewer than ten. The chain uses TRBV28 and TRBJ2-3, with 7 nucleotides matching TRBD1. The CDR3 is 16 amino acids. V was pared by 4 bases and J by 6 bases, with 13 bases of the junction left unmatched. CDR1 and CDR2 from the germline V gene are MDHEN and SYDVKM. The CDR3 coding sequence is TGTGCCAGCAGTTCTCAGGGGGTGGGCAGCCTCGATACGCAGTATTTT. This gives the protein CASSSQGVGSLDTQYF.

The CDR3 loop is CASSSMGTSGRGTQYF. In DNA, the CDR3 is TGTGCCAGCAGTTCGATGGGGACTAGCGGGAGAGGTACGCAGTATTTT. The rearrangement joins TRBV6-5 to TRBJ2-3; 14 nucleotides agree with TRBD2. Looked up from germline, CDR1 is MNHEY and CDR2 is SVGAGI. The CDR3 length is 16 residues. After removal of 4 bases from V and 8 bases from J, the junction contained 8 bases not matched to a gene.

This clonotype was counted between two and nine times. The J gene is TRBJ2-7, the V gene TRBV11-2; D remains unclear. The V end lost 2 bases, the J end lost 5 bases, and 7 bases lay between the germline ends. This CDR3 is built from 12 residues. CDR1 is SGHAT, CDR2 FQNNGV, per germline. DNA of the CDR3: TGTGCCAGCAGCTTATGGTCACACGAGCAGTACGTC. Encoded protein: CASSLWSHEQYV.

The chain recombines TRBV19 with TRBJ2-7, with D perhaps matching TRBD2 (5 bases). V was trimmed by 2 bases and J by 9 bases, leaving 17 bases between them. Per the germline V gene, CDR1 is LNHDA and CDR2 is SQIVND (reference sequence). The CDR3 has 14 residues. In DNA form, the CDR3 reads TGTGCCAGTAGTATACGGGGTCAGGATACCAGGCAGTACTTC. Translation gives CASSIRGQDTRQYF.

The chain links TRBV5-1 to TRBJ1-1; the D is unclear. This CDR3 is built from 15 residues. Trimming removed 4 bases at V and 0 bases at J, with 13 bases between. Germline V gene sequence: CDR1 SGHRS, CDR2 YFSETQ. CDR3 DNA sequence: TGCGCCAGCAGCCCTACCGGAGGCATGAACACTGAAGCTTTCTTT. Its protein product is CASSPTGGMNTEAFF.

This clonotype has more than one count but fewer than ten. J is TRBJ2-5 and V is TRBV29-1; D is perhaps TRBD2 (6 bases). In germline, CDR1 is SQVTM, CDR2 ANQGSEA. CDR3 length: 12 residues. Trimming removed 4 bases from V and 11 bases from J, with 17 bases in between. This CDR3 reads CSVGPGDREQYF. The CDR3 coding sequence is TGCAGCGTTGGGCCGGGGGATCGGGAGCAGTACTTC.

The chain joins TRBV4-1 to TRBJ2-1; 7 positions agree with TRBD2. CDR3 length equals 15 residues. The germline gives CDR1 MGHRA, CDR2 YSYEKL. V gave up 0 bases and J gave up 4 bases; unmatched junction bases: 3. This CDR3 is CASSQEGLSYNEQFF. Here the CDR3 DNA reads TGCGCCAGCAGCCAAGAGGGACTATCATACAATGAGCAGTTCTTC.

Note on this clonotype: A much larger clone lies a single base off, so this may be a read error. The chain links TRBV7-3 to TRBJ2-3; D gene unclear. The germline V gene has CDR1 SGHTA and CDR2 FQGTGA. CDR3 length: 13 residues. Trimming cost V 2 bases and J 5 bases, with 8 bases left between them. In DNA, the CDR3 is TGTGCCAGCAGCTTATCGGCCGGAGATACGCAGTATTTT. As protein: CASSLSAGDTQYF.

The chain couples TRBV7-9 to TRBJ1-5; TRBD1 matches 7 bases. There are 16 residues in the CDR3. Germline CDR1 SEHNR, CDR2 FQNEAQ (reference sequence). V gave up 4 bases and J gave up 0 bases; unmatched junction bases: 6. The CDR3 DNA is TGTGCCAGCAGCTCGGGACAGTTCAATAGCAATCAGCCCCAGCATTTT. Residues: CASSSGQFNSNQPQHF. Based on the CDR3 plus reference TRBV7-9 and TRBJ1-5, the full variable domain is DTGVSQNPRHKITKRGQNVTFRCDPISEHNRLYWYRQTLGQGPEFLTYFQNEAQLEKSRLLSDRFSAERPKGSFSTLEIQRTEQGDSAMYLCASSSGQFNSNQPQHFGDGTRLSIL.

This clonotype was detected a few times. The V gene is TRBV11-2, the J gene TRBJ2-6; D not resolved. Germline CDR1 reads SGHAT; CDR2 reads FQNNGV. Trimming cost V 5 bases and J 0 bases, with 5 bases left between them. The CDR3 is 14 amino acids. CDR3 region: CASSLHSGANVLTF. DNA for the CDR3: TGTGCCAGCAGCCTCCACTCTGGGGCCAACGTCCTGACTTTC.

This clonotype was observed a handful of times. This chain connects TRBV16 to TRBJ2-7, with TRBD1 matching 9 bases. The trim removed 4 bases at V and 4 bases at J, leaving 8 bases unmatched. The CDR3 covers 15 residues. Germline V gene lookup returns CDR1 KGHSY and CDR2 FQNENV. The CDR3: CASSRMVGQGYEQYF. CDR3 bases: TGTGCCAGCAGCCGAATGGTGGGACAGGGATACGAGCAGTACTTC.

This chain connects TRBV20-1 to TRBJ2-2, with TRBD1 identical over 7 bases. CDR1 and CDR2 (germline): DFQATT, SNEGSKA (reference sequence). V lost 3 bases to trimming and J lost 1 base; unmatched junction nucleotides: 2. This CDR3 region has 14 residues. CDR3 residues: CSASRDRNTGELFF. The CDR3 DNA sequence: TGCAGTGCTAGCCGGGACAGGAACACCGGGGAGCTGTTTTTT.

This clonotype was detected a few times. The rearrangement joins TRBV7-9 to TRBJ2-1; no clear D. Trimming left V 0 bases short and J 8 bases short, with 2 bases between. Looked up from germline, CDR1 is SEHNR and CDR2 is FQNEAQ (reference sequence). The CDR3 is 11 residues long. The CDR3 sequence: CASSLADEQFF. CDR3 in DNA: TGTGCCAGCAGCTTAGCAGATGAGCAGTTCTTC.

The CDR3 here is CASSLVQGVEYEQFF. Here the CDR3 DNA reads TGCGCCAGCAGCTTGGTACAGGGGGTCGAGTATGAGCAGTTCTTC. The rearrangement uses TRBV5-1 and TRBJ2-1; 8 nucleotides match TRBD1. Germline CDR1 and CDR2: SGHRS and YFSETQ. V was clipped by 0 bases and J by 8 bases; unmatched bases: 7. This CDR3 comprises 15 residues.

The sample holds a few counts of this clonotype. This chain joins TRBV29-1 and TRBJ2-1; the D is unclear. Germline CDR1 SQVTM, CDR2 ANQGSEA. Trimming left V 5 bases short and J 0 bases short, with 8 bases between. This CDR3 is 13 amino acids long. Here the CDR3 reads CSVSAYSYNEQFF. The CDR3 nucleotides read TGCAGCGTTAGCGCCTACTCCTACAATGAGCAGTTCTTC.

The chain uses TRBV13 and TRBJ1-6; no definite D call. V lost 3 bases to trimming and J lost 3 bases, with 6 bases between them. This CDR3 is 14 amino acids long. Germline loops: CDR1 PRHDT, CDR2 FYEKMQ (reference sequence). In DNA form, the CDR3 reads TGTGCCAGCAGCTTTCGTGACTATAATTCACCCCTCCACTTT. Residues: CASSFRDYNSPLHF.

This clonotype came up many times. This sequence joins TRBV7-8 and TRBJ2-5; D is ambiguous. The V end was cut by 1 base, the J end by 5 bases, with 11 bases between. Germline CDR1 and CDR2: SGHVS and FQNEAQ. This CDR3 spans 14 amino acids. CDR3 sequence (DNA): TGTGCCAGCAGCTTAGAATTGGGCGTCGAGACCCAGTACTTC. Translation gives CASSLELGVETQYF.

This clonotype has only a few counts. V gene TRBV24-1 combines with J gene TRBJ1-2; TRBD1 might be the D (5 bases). Trimming left V 3 bases short and J 8 bases short, with 6 bases between. The CDR3 extends over 11 amino acids. Germline V CDR1 and CDR2: KGHDR, SFDVKD. CDR3 nucleotides: TGTGCCACCAGTGATGGGGACGGCTACACCTTC. Translated: CATSDGDGYTF.

This chain links TRBV6-5 with TRBJ1-6; D perhaps matches TRBD1 (6 bases). CDR3 length: 14 residues. Looked up from germline, CDR1 is MNHEY and CDR2 is SVGAGI. V was pared by 6 bases and J by 5 bases, with 11 bases between. In DNA, the CDR3 is TGTGCCAGCAGGATCACAGGGCATAATTCACCCCTCCACTTT. It encodes CASRITGHNSPLHF.

This clonotype was observed a handful of times. V is TRBV2 and J is TRBJ2-5; TRBD1 matches 8 bases. The DNA end lines up better with TRBJ2-7; the J call may be wrong. The CDR3 contains 14 residues. Germline V gives CDR1 SNHLY, CDR2 FYNNEI. The CDR3 is CASSASGTGYEQYF. As DNA, the CDR3 is TGTGCCAGCAGTGCGTCCGGGACAGGCTACGAGCAGTACTTC.

The V and J genes are TRBV5-1 and TRBJ1-5; a weak D match, TRBD1 (5 bases). The germline V gene encodes CDR1 SGHRS and CDR2 YFSETQ. This CDR3 contains 15 residues. Trimming removed 0 bases at V and 5 bases at J, with 12 bases between. The CDR3 nucleotides read TGCGCCAGCAGCTTGGTGGCAGGGCGGGATCAGCCCCAGCATTTT. This translates into CASSLVAGRDQPQHF.

The chain recombines TRBV12-3 or TRBV12-4 with TRBJ1-2; D not certain. The CDR3 covers 16 residues. V lost 3 bases to trimming and J lost 7 bases, with 21 bases between them. CDR3 bases: TGTGCCAGCAGTTTGTCCCTGATAGGGAGTTATGGTGGCTACACCTTC. As protein: CASSLSLIGSYGGYTF.

The sample holds a few counts of this clonotype. The rearrangement uses TRBV29-1 and TRBJ2-5; a weak D match, TRBD2 (5 bases). The CDR3 extends over 11 amino acids. V was trimmed by 7 bases and J by 4 bases, leaving 10 bases between them. The germline gives CDR1 SQVTM, CDR2 ANQGSEA. The chain's CDR3 is CSAGFLETQYF. CDR3 sequence (DNA): TGCAGCGCGGGATTTCTAGAGACCCAGTACTTC.